These 28 T cell receptor beta chains came from one sample sequenced in a study of cytomegalovirus exposure and HLA in healthy donors. Vbeta (60) and Jbeta (13) primers were used in the PCR. Sequencing was performed with immunoSEQ multiplex PCR; in TCRdb, only in-frame clones are kept and a portion is missing. In the table there are 100,000 to 150,000 clones, about two thirds of which are singletons. Sequenced sample: PBMCs. Receptor source: a woman aged 55-70 years in good health and CMV-seropositive.

The rearrangement joins TRBV7-9 to TRBJ1-1; TRBD1 is a possible D gene (5 bases). Per the germline V gene, CDR1 is SEHNR and CDR2 is FQNEAQ (reference sequence). The V end lost 4 bases, the J end lost 0 bases, and 12 bases lay between the germline ends. The CDR3 sequence is 15 residues long. The CDR3 loop is CASSSAGGLNTEAFF. The CDR3 DNA is TGTGCCAGCAGCTCCGCCGGGGGTTTGAACACTGAAGCTTTCTTT.

The rearrangement uses TRBV27 and TRBJ1-1, with no clear D. Germline lookup yields CDR1 MNHEY and CDR2 SMNVEV (reference sequence). Trimming pared 5 bases from V and 5 bases from J, leaving 15 bases between. The CDR3 runs to 14 residues. DNA for the CDR3: TGTGCCAGCAGTGGCCTCCCACAGCCGACTGAAGCTTTCTTT. Its protein is CASSGLPQPTEAFF.

Written as DNA, the CDR3 is TGTGCCTTAGGGGAGGGAGACGATACGCAGTATTTT. Protein sequence: CALGEGDDTQYF. This rearrangement joins TRBV10-3 to TRBJ2-3, with 7 nucleotides matching TRBD2. The CDR3 totals 12 residues. V dropped 11 bases and J dropped 6; count of bases not matched to a gene: 8. Germline CDR1 and CDR2: ENHRY and SYGVKD.

This clone appeared once. This sequence joins TRBV13 and TRBJ1-1; possibly TRBD1 for D (5 bases). Germline CDR1 is PRHDT and CDR2 is FYEKMQ (reference sequence). The V end lost 5 bases, the J end lost 4 bases, and 20 bases lay between the germline ends. CDR3 length: 16 residues. DNA for the CDR3: TGTGCCAGCAGCCTTACATTCAATGCCGGGGGCACTGAAGCTTTCTTT. Translating it yields CASSLTFNAGGTEAFF.

The table lists this clone with a few counts. This rearrangement joins TRBV11-1 to TRBJ1-1; TRBD1 matches at 7 bases. With V trimmed by 5 bases and J by 5 bases, 11 bases remained unmatched. The V gene's germline CDR1 is SGHAT and CDR2 FQDESV (reference sequence). This CDR3 is built from 15 residues. CDR3 residues: CASSPPTGVGTEAFF. CDR3 nucleotides: TGTGCCAGCAGCCCTCCCACAGGGGTAGGGACTGAAGCTTTCTTT.

The rearrangement joins TRBV18 to TRBJ2-2; 7 nucleotides align to TRBD2. Unmatched junction bases numbered 8, after V lost 4 bases and J lost 6 bases. The CDR3 contains 15 residues. Germline V gene data show CDR1 as KGHSH and CDR2 as LQKENI. The CDR3 bases are TGTGCCAGCTCACGGGGGGACTATCATTCCGGGGAGCTGTTTTTT. Its protein product is CASSRGDYHSGELFF.

The genes are TRBV15 and TRBJ1-2, with 7 bases that match TRBD1. Losses at the gene ends were 5 bases for V and 8 bases for J; bases not matched to a gene: 14. Germline V gives CDR1 LNHNV, CDR2 YYDKDF (reference sequence). The CDR3 is 15 amino acids. CDR3 DNA sequence: TGTGCCACCAGCGGACCCGGACAGGCCATGGGGGGCTACACCTTC. This sequence encodes CATSGPGQAMGGYTF.

This clone was counted between two and nine times. The chain recombines TRBV9 with TRBJ2-1; a weak D match, TRBD2 (5 bases). The CDR3 covers 17 residues. CDR1 is SGDLS and CDR2 is YYNGEE in the germline V gene. V lost 0 bases and J 2 bases, leaving 15 bases between the germline ends. The CDR3 nucleotides are TGTGCCAGCAGCGTAGCTAGCCCCCTAAGGACCTACAATGAGCAGTTCTTC. It specifies CASSVASPLRTYNEQFF.

The genes are TRBV5-1 and TRBJ1-2, with D tentatively TRBD1 (6 bases). The germline V and J ends were trimmed by 2 bases and 7 bases, with 15 bases remaining between them. CDR3 length equals 14 residues. Per the germline V gene, CDR1 is SGHRS and CDR2 is YFSETQ. The CDR3 region has the DNA TGCGCCAGCAGCTTTGGTCAGGGGCACCGTGGCTACACCTTC. Its translation is CASSFGQGHRGYTF.

V gene TRBV10-2 combines with J gene TRBJ2-2; a weak D match, TRBD2 (5 bases). Trimming left V 7 bases short and J 0 bases short, with 12 bases between. Looked up from germline, CDR1 is WSHSY and CDR2 is SAAADI. The CDR3 spans 15 residues. The CDR3: CASTTGIANTGELFF. As DNA, the CDR3 is TGCGCCAGCACTACGGGGATAGCGAACACCGGGGAGCTGTTTTTT.

A single count supports this clone. V gene TRBV9 combines with J gene TRBJ2-3; 9 bases align to TRBD1. The germline V gene encodes CDR1 SGDLS and CDR2 YYNGEE. This CDR3 region has 15 residues. With V trimmed by 2 bases and J by 5 bases, 6 bases remained unmatched. CDR3 residues: CASSVDRGFVDTQYF. Here the CDR3 DNA reads TGTGCCAGCAGCGTCGACAGGGGGTTCGTAGATACGCAGTATTTT.

The rearrangement links TRBV18 to TRBJ1-4; no clear D. The CDR3 sequence is 15 residues long. Trimming removed 0 bases from V and 0 bases from J, with 5 bases in between. Germline lookup yields CDR1 KGHSH and CDR2 LQKENI. DNA for the CDR3: TGTGCCAGCTCACCACCGGCCTCAACTAATGAAAAACTGTTTTTT. This translates into CASSPPASTNEKLFF.

The sample holds a few counts of this clone. The chain combines TRBV5-4 with TRBJ2-7, with TRBD1 matching 9 bases. The CDR3 has 15 amino acids. Germline values: CDR1 SGHNT, CDR2 YYREEE (reference sequence). Trimming took 4 bases from V and 5 from J; bases not matched to a gene: 10. The CDR3: CASSPAMGQGDEQYF. CDR3 sequence (DNA): TGTGCCAGCAGCCCGGCAATGGGACAGGGCGACGAGCAGTACTTC. The full variable domain, in which reference TRBV5-4 and TRBJ2-7 provide the parts outside the CDR3, is ETGVTQSPTHLIKTRGQQVTLRCSSQSGHNTVSWYQQALGQGPQFIFQYYREEENGRGNFPPRFSGLQFPNYSSELNVNALELDDSALYLCASSPAMGQGDEQYFGPGTRLTVT.

The V gene is TRBV5-1, the J gene TRBJ2-2; 11 bases map to TRBD1. The J segment lost 4 bases and the V segment lost 3 bases, leaving 2 bases of the junction unmatched. The length of the CDR3 is 15 residues. Per the germline V gene, CDR1 is SGHRS and CDR2 is YFSETQ. Here the CDR3 DNA reads TGCGCCAGCAGCTATGGGACAGGGGGCACCGGGGAGCTGTTTTTT. Translating it yields CASSYGTGGTGELFF.

The rearrangement uses TRBV6-5 and TRBJ1-2; the D is unclear. The germline V and J ends were trimmed by 2 bases and 2 bases, with 6 bases remaining between them. Germline CDR1 reads MNHEY; CDR2 reads SVGAGI. The CDR3 is 13 amino acids. CDR3 loop: CASSYAGNYGYTF. In DNA, the CDR3 is TGTGCCAGCAGTTACGCAGGCAACTATGGCTACACCTTC.

This clone was counted a few times. The same CDR3 can be traced to other DNA sequences in this sample. The chain joins TRBV18 to TRBJ1-1; 7 nucleotides line up with TRBD1. The CDR3 runs to 14 residues. V trimming: 2 bases; J trimming: 3 bases; junction bases outside the gene matches: 3. Germline CDR1 is KGHSH and CDR2 is LQKENI. The CDR3 protein is CASSPDREDTEAFF. In DNA form, the CDR3 reads TGTGCCAGCTCACCAGACAGGGAAGACACTGAAGCTTTCTTT.

This clone was picked up a small number of times. The chain links TRBV6-5 to TRBJ2-7; weak D call: TRBD1 (6 bases). Per the germline V gene, CDR1 is MNHEY and CDR2 is SVGAGI. The V end was cut by 2 bases, the J end by 4 bases, with 9 bases between. This CDR3 region has 13 residues. The chain's CDR3 is CASSYVRGYEQYF. The CDR3 DNA sequence: TGTGCCAGCAGTTACGTCAGGGGATACGAGCAGTACTTC.

The V and J genes are TRBV7-9 and TRBJ2-5; weak D call: TRBD1 (6 bases). The tail of the sequence fits TRBJ2-7 better, so the J call may be wrong. This CDR3 has 18 residues. Germline V gene lookup returns CDR1 SEHNR and CDR2 FQNEAQ (reference sequence). The CDR3 region has the DNA TGTGCCAGCAGCTCCAAGAACCCAAAACCGGGACACAGCTACGAGCAGTACTTC. Translation: CASSSKNPKPGHSYEQYF.

The chain employs TRBV6-5 and TRBJ1-1; D not certain. Trimming pared 2 bases from V and 5 bases from J, leaving 15 bases between. This CDR3 is built from 15 residues. CDR1 MNHEY and CDR2 SVGAGI come from the germline V gene. This CDR3 is CASSYAAGSGTEAFF. The DNA of the CDR3 is TGTGCCAGCAGTTACGCGGCGGGGAGTGGGACTGAAGCTTTCTTT.

V and J are TRBV11-3 and TRBJ2-7; 10 bases match TRBD2. The germline V gene encodes CDR1 SGHNT and CDR2 YENEEA. Trimming took 0 bases from V and 2 from J; bases not matched to a gene: 7. The CDR3 sequence is 17 residues long. CDR3 residues: CASSLDRWTSGPYEQYF. Here the CDR3 DNA reads TGTGCCAGCAGCTTAGATCGTTGGACTAGCGGCCCCTACGAGCAGTACTTC. Supplemented by reference TRBV11-3 and TRBJ2-7, the full variable domain reads EAGVVQSPRYKIIEKKQPVAFWCNPISGHNTLYWYLQNLGQGPELLIRYENEEAVDDSQLPKDRFSAERLKGVDSTLKIQPAELGDSAVYLCASSLDRWTSGPYEQYFGPGTRLTVT.

The CDR3 loop is CASRTGVDSPLHF. CDR3 nucleotides: TGCGCCAGCAGGACAGGGGTTGATTCACCCCTCCACTTT. The rearrangement joins TRBV4-1 to TRBJ1-6, with 8 bases that match TRBD1. Germline V gene sequence: CDR1 MGHRA, CDR2 YSYEKL. CDR3 size: 13 residues. Unmatched junction bases numbered 3, after V lost 6 bases and J lost 8 bases.

The rearrangement uses TRBV11-3 and TRBJ2-3; TRBD1 aligns across 8 bases. The CDR3 is 16 amino acids. V shed 4 bases, J shed 1 base, and the junction held 7 bases outside the gene matches. Germline V lookup: CDR1 SGHNT, CDR2 YENEEA. Here the CDR3 DNA reads TGTGCCAGCAGCTCGGGGACAGGAAAGGGCACAGATACGCAGTATTTT. This translates into CASSSGTGKGTDTQYF.

V usage is TRBV6-5 and J usage is TRBJ2-7, with TRBD1 matching over 8 bases. The CDR3 has 15 amino acids. Germline CDR1 and CDR2: MNHEY and SVGAGI. Here the CDR3 DNA reads TGTGCAACCAGCCTTCGGGACAGGCTCTCCTACGAGCAGTACTTC. This translates into CATSLRDRLSYEQYF.

In this sample, this clone turned up once. The chain employs TRBV19 and TRBJ1-1, with D uncertain. This CDR3 is 15 amino acids long. V shed 4 bases and J shed 9 bases, with 21 bases lying between them. CDR1 LNHDA and CDR2 SQIVND come from the germline V gene (reference sequence). CDR3 sequence reads: CASSRSHRGTMKAFF. The DNA of the CDR3 is TGTGCCAGTAGTAGGTCCCACCGGGGTACCATGAAAGCTTTCTTT.

The chain has TRBV7-9 and TRBJ2-5; 7 bases are a match to TRBD2. The end of the DNA aligns better with TRBJ2-7, so the J call may be wrong. Germline V CDR1 and CDR2: SEHNR, FQNEAQ (reference sequence). The length of the CDR3 is 15 residues. CDR3 sequence (DNA): TGTGCCAGCAGCCCACGGGGCGGGGGTTCTATCGAGCAGTACTTC. Translation gives CASSPRGGGSIEQYF.

The V and J genes are TRBV14 and TRBJ2-5; 8 nucleotides match TRBD2. Germline loops: CDR1 SGHDN, CDR2 FVKESK. The CDR3 is made up of 15 amino acids. Trimming cost V 4 bases and J 5 bases; bases outside gene matches: 9. Here the CDR3 DNA reads TGTGCCAGCAGCCCACCGGGGGGGATGGCGGAGACCCAGTACTTC. Residues: CASSPPGGMAETQYF.

This clone occurred a few times. This chain connects TRBV7-2 to TRBJ1-1; 7 bases agree with TRBD1. This CDR3 is built from 13 residues. Germline-derived CDR1 and CDR2 are SGHTA and FQGNSA. The ends lost 5 bases at V and 5 bases at J; junction bases unmatched: 5. CDR3 region: CASSQRQGTEAFF. CDR3 DNA sequence: TGTGCCAGCAGCCAGCGACAGGGTACTGAAGCTTTCTTT.

As concerns this clone: One end of the junction varies from germline; a read error may be responsible. This sequence joins TRBV10-3 and TRBJ1-4; TRBD1 agrees at 8 bases. This CDR3 region has 15 residues. From germline, CDR1 is ENHRY and CDR2 SYGVKD. CDR3 bases: TGTGCCATCAGTGAGTCCCAGGGGGCTAACGAAAAACTGTTTTTT. Translation gives CAISESQGANEKLFF.